These T cell receptor beta chains were read from a single sample in a study of blood T cell repertoires in COVID-19. Using immunoSEQ multiplex PCR, the repertoire was profiled, and TCRdb retains in-frame clones only, with some absent. The repertoire holds around 15,000 clones, with 80% to 90% as singletons. The sequenced sample consisted of peripheral blood. The receptors come from a man aged 80 or over with acute or convalescent COVID-19. Each CDR3 is given with its conserved first and last residue. A D gene is named only where the DNA matches it firmly.

TRBV19	TRBD1	16	TRBJ1-5	CASRLSGQLSNQPQHF
TRBV12-3/TRBV12-4	-	11	TRBJ1-1	CASSSYPEAFF
TRBV27	-	14	TRBJ2-7	CASSLNHYSYEQYF
TRBV5-1	TRBD2	16	TRBJ2-2	CASSLVAGVYSGELFF
TRBV28	-	13	TRBJ2-7	CASSSGQSYEQYF
TRBV19	-	15	TRBJ2-1	CASSNREDLYNEQFF
TRBV6-6	TRBD2	16	TRBJ2-5	CASSSPTGGQAETQYF
TRBV5-6	TRBD1	16	TRBJ2-3	CASSFAGTGGADTQYF
TRBV7-6	TRBD2	16	TRBJ2-1	CASKRAGTSSYNEQFF
TRBV6-5	-	13	TRBJ1-4	CASSMTVEEKLFF
TRBV28	-	13	TRBJ2-3	CASSLPGTDTQYF
TRBV18	-	15	TRBJ1-6	CASSPAGIDNSPLHF
TRBV6-2/TRBV6-3	TRBD2	17	TRBJ2-3	CASSAHLSGRMPDTQYF
TRBV4-1	-	15	TRBJ1-1	CASSQEIPGETEAFF
TRBV30	TRBD1	15	TRBJ1-5	CAWSVMAGGVQPQHF
TRBV5-5	-	14	TRBJ1-6	CASSYGLDNSPLHF
TRBV10-3	-	13	TRBJ2-1	CAISRFPVDEQFF
TRBV7-9	-	14	TRBJ2-3	CASSLEGVTDTQYF
TRBV6-4	-	13	TRBJ2-3	CASSVGREDTQYF
TRBV19	TRBD1	16	TRBJ2-5	CASSLRDRGNQETQYF
TRBV7-9	TRBD1	15	TRBJ1-2	CASSYGTGENYGYTF
TRBV18	-	14	TRBJ1-2	CASSSASGVDGYTF
TRBV6-5	TRBD1	15	TRBJ2-7	CASIDGGQGPWEQYF
TRBV6-6	TRBD1	15	TRBJ2-7	CASSSGTGVLYEQYF
TRBV6-5	-	14	TRBJ2-7	CASSKVPAGEEQYF
TRBV7-3	-	13	TRBJ2-3	CASSWSGGDTQYF
TRBV18	TRBD2	17	TRBJ2-2	CASSPSLSGSGTGELFF
TRBV5-1	TRBD1	16	TRBJ2-3	CASSLEMDRGTDTQYF
TRBV7-9	-	15	TRBJ1-2	CASSLEFAQNYGYTF
TRBV19	-	14	TRBJ1-5	CASSIDRDNQPQHF
TRBV6-1	-	14	TRBJ2-2	CASSEAQGAGELFF
TRBV6-2/TRBV6-3	-	14	TRBJ1-2	CASSRGGGYDGYTF
TRBV7-2	-	14	TRBJ1-6	CASSLVVKNSPLHF
TRBV28	TRBD1	13	TRBJ1-2	CASSSTGGNGYTF
TRBV2	-	15	TRBJ1-4	CASSTPRVAHEKLFF
TRBV28	TRBD1	16	TRBJ1-1	CASRTLPGTGGTEAFF
TRBV12-5	-	13	TRBJ1-2	CASGSDTNYGYTF
TRBV7-9	TRBD1	16	TRBJ2-7	CASSPPGQGTSYEQYF
TRBV29-1	-	14	TRBJ2-1	CSGTGQFGYNEQFF
TRBV3-1/TRBV3-2	-	12	TRBJ2-7	CASSQNTGEQYF
TRBV2	TRBD1	16	TRBJ1-5	CASSWQGALSNQPQHF
TRBV10-1	TRBD1	14	TRBJ1-5	CASSEGQGGQPQHF
TRBV15	TRBD1	14	TRBJ2-7	CATLKGTGGSEQYF
TRBV5-1	TRBD1	14	TRBJ1-2	CASSPQGENYGYTF
TRBV13	-	13	TRBJ2-3	CASSESGTDTQYF
TRBV28	-	15	TRBJ1-1	CASSLGGAGYTEAFF
TRBV4-1	-	16	TRBJ1-1	CASSQDFLGSNTEAFF
TRBV6-1	-	17	TRBJ2-4	CASSEIIRGIAKNIQYF
TRBV5-1	TRBD2	15	TRBJ2-7	CASSLGLAGTYEQYF
TRBV27	TRBD1	14	TRBJ1-2	CASSWDGTGPGYTF
TRBV2	TRBD2	13	TRBJ2-7	CASSRGLAGAQYF